The rows below give T cell receptor beta chains drawn from one sample of a study of blood T cell repertoires in COVID-19. Sequenced by immunoSEQ multiplex PCR; TCRdb stores in-frame clones only, minus some. The sample records about 39,000 clones, 76% being singletons. The source material was peripheral blood. The receptor set was obtained from a man between 65 and 85 years old with active or convalescent COVID-19. CDR3s include the opening cysteine and the closing phenylalanine or tryptophan. D genes are given only for firm matches. Clone size is shown for a subset of rows, as once, few, many or a class of expanded clone.

NA TRBD1 TRBJ1-6 TRBV6-5 TGTGCCAGCAGTTACAGACAGGGCCTAGGGTCACCCCTCCACTTT CASSYRQGLGSPLHF
once NA TRBJ1-5 TRBV19 TGTGCCAGTAGTATAGGGGGGCAGGGCAATCAGCCCCAGCATTTT CASSIGGQGNQPQHF
NA NA TRBJ1-1 TRBV28 TGTGCCAGCCGACAGGCGAACACTGAAGCTTTCTTT CASRQANTEAFF
once NA TRBJ1-2 TRBV12-1 TGTGCCAGCAGCTATGACAGGCCGAACTATGGCTACACCTTC CASSYDRPNYGYTF
NA NA TRBJ2-7 TRBV6-5 TGTGCCAGCAGACCAGACGGGGGTTACGAGCAGTACTTC CASRPDGGYEQYF
NA TRBD2 TRBJ2-6 TRBV27 TGTGCCAGCAGTTTGGCGGGAGCCGGGGCCAACGTCCTGACTTTC CASSLAGAGANVLTF
few TRBD1 TRBJ1-2 TRBV12-5 TGTGCTAGTGCCCGACAGGGGAACTATGGCTACACCTTC CASARQGNYGYTF
NA NA TRBJ1-1 TRBV14 TGTGCCAGCAGCCCCAGGCCCATGAACACTGAAGCTTTCTTT CASSPRPMNTEAFF
NA TRBD2 TRBJ2-1 TRBV11-2 TGTGCCAGCAGCTTAGGGACTAGCGGGGCGGATGGGCAGTTCTTC CASSLGTSGADGQFF
NA NA TRBJ1-4 TRBV7-9 TGTGCCAGCAGCTTAGCCGGGTGGGTCGCTGAAAAACTGTTTTTT CASSLAGWVAEKLFF
NA TRBD1 TRBJ2-2 TRBV27 TGTGCCAGCAGTTTAAGGGGGCCCCACTTTACTGGGGAGCTGTTTTTT CASSLRGPHFTGELFF
few NA TRBJ1-6 TRBV6-2/TRBV6-3 TGTGCCAGCAGTTACGTGGACACTCTTCCCTCACCCCTCCACTTT CASSYVDTLPSPLHF
NA NA TRBJ1-2 TRBV2 TGTGCCAGCAGAGCCCCCCTCGTCTCGCTCTATGGCTACACCTTC CASRAPLVSLYGYTF
NA TRBD1 TRBJ1-4 TRBV6-1 TGTGCCAGCAGTGAAATAGGGGGCACTAATGAAAAACTGTTTTTT CASSEIGGTNEKLFF
NA NA TRBJ2-3 TRBV2 TGTGCCAGCAGTCGTAGGGGGGGGCGTAGCGATACGCAGTATTTT CASSRRGGRSDTQYF
NA NA TRBJ2-1 TRBV6-5 TGTGCCAGCGGACTGACAGGCCCCAATGAGCAGTTCTTC CASGLTGPNEQFF
NA NA TRBJ2-3 TRBV27 TGTGCCAGCAGTCCCCAGGGGAATACGCAGTATTTT CASSPQGNTQYF
NA NA TRBJ1-1 TRBV12-5 TGTGCTAGTGGTTTGGGTTGGGCCAGTACTGAAGCTTTCTTT CASGLGWASTEAFF
NA NA TRBJ1-2 TRBV10-3 TGTGCCATCAGTGAGCGCCCAGGTGACACAACCTATGGCTACACCTTC CAISERPGDTTYGYTF
few TRBD1 TRBJ1-4 TRBV7-2 TGTGCCAGCAGCCAGGGGACAGGGGCGAATGAAAAACTGTTTTTT CASSQGTGANEKLFF
once NA TRBJ1-5 TRBV19 TGTGCCAGTAGTAGACAGCCAGAGGAGCCCCAGCATTTT CASSRQPEEPQHF
NA NA TRBJ2-5 TRBV7-6 TGTGCCAGCAGCCACGATCCCACATTATATGGGACCCAGTACTTC CASSHDPTLYGTQYF
NA NA TRBJ1-2 TRBV6-2/TRBV6-3 TGTGCCAGCAGTTATCACCGGGACCGTGGGACTGAGTACTATGGCTACACCTTC CASSYHRDRGTEYYGYTF
few NA TRBJ2-7 TRBV19 TGTGCCAGTAGTATAGGTCAGCTAGGAGGCGAGCAGTACTTC CASSIGQLGGEQYF
NA NA TRBJ1-6 TRBV27 TGTGCCAGCACCCTCTCCGGGAACGGCTCACCCCTCCACTTT CASTLSGNGSPLHF
NA NA TRBJ1-5 TRBV19 TGTGCCACCAAGGGGTCTAATAATCAGCCCCAGCATTTT CATKGSNNQPQHF
NA TRBD2 TRBJ2-1 TRBV7-3 TGTGCCAGCAGCCGGGGACTAGCGGGGAGGGATGAGCAGTTCTTC CASSRGLAGRDEQFF
once TRBD1 TRBJ1-4 TRBV3-1/TRBV3-2 TGTGCCAGCAGCCAGAAGGGGGCGGGTGAAAAACTGTTTTTT CASSQKGAGEKLFF
NA TRBD2 TRBJ2-3 TRBV9 TGTGCCAGCAGCGTTGGGGTACTAGCGGGGTACACAGATACGCAGTATTTT CASSVGVLAGYTDTQYF
once NA TRBJ1-4 TRBV19 TGTGCCAGTAGTATGGGCAGGGCTGCTAATGAAAAACTGTTTTTT CASSMGRAANEKLFF
NA TRBD2 TRBJ2-1 TRBV3-1/TRBV3-2 TGTGCCGTATCCGAGATAGCGGGGGGGGTTGAGCAGTTCTTC CAVSEIAGGVEQFF
NA TRBD1 TRBJ2-1 TRBV24-1 TGTGCCACCAGTGACCCTGGACAGGACTACAATGAGCAGTTCTTC CATSDPGQDYNEQFF
once TRBD2 TRBJ2-2 TRBV3-1/TRBV3-2 TGTGCCAGCAGCCAATCGCGACTAGCGGGGGGGCAGGGGACCGGGGAGCTGTTTTTT CASSQSRLAGGQGTGELFF
NA NA TRBJ2-1 TRBV29-1 TGCAGCGTCCGACGGGACTCAATGCAGTTCTTC CSVRRDSMQFF
NA NA TRBJ1-6 TRBV10-3 TGTGCCATCGGGCGGGCAGGAGGGGGGGATTCACCCCTCCACTTT CAIGRAGGGDSPLHF
NA NA TRBJ1-4 TRBV27 TGTGCCAGCGCCAGCAGGACTAATGAAAAACTGTTTTTT CASASRTNEKLFF
few TRBD1 TRBJ1-1 TRBV9 TGTGCCAGCAGCGTACTGGGACAGGGGGCAAATGAAGCTTTCTTT CASSVLGQGANEAFF
NA NA TRBJ1-2 TRBV5-5 TGTGCCAGCAGCCCCTTACAGGGCAACTATGGCTACACCTTC CASSPLQGNYGYTF
NA NA TRBJ2-3 TRBV6-5 TGTGCCAGCAGTTATGGACAAAAGCCCACAGATACGCAGTATTTT CASSYGQKPTDTQYF
NA TRBD1 TRBJ1-1 TRBV6-6 TGTGCCAGCAGTTACTTCGGGACAGGTTCCGCTGAAGCTTTCTTT CASSYFGTGSAEAFF